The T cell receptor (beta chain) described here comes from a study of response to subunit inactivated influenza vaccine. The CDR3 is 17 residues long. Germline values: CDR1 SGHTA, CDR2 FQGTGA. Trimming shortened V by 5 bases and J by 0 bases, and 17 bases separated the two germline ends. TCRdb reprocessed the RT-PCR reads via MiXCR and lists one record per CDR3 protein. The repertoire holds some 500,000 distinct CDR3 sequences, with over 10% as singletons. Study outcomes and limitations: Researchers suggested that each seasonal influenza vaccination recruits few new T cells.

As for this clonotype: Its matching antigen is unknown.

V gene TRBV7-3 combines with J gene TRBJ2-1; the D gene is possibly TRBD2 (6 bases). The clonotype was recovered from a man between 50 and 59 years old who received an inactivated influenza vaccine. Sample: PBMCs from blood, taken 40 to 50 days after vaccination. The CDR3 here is CASSPSPGLNSYNEQFF. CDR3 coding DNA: TGTGCCAGCAGCCCAAGCCCGGGACTCAACTCCTACAATGAGCAGTTCTTC.